The clone carrying this T cell receptor (beta chain) was counted a few times. This sample stems from a study of response to subunit inactivated influenza vaccine. TCRdb ran MiXCR on the RT-PCR reads and lists one entry per CDR3 protein. This sample has hundreds of thousands of distinct CDR3 sequences, with 11% to 15% found just once. The CDR3 is made up of 11 amino acids. Germline V gives CDR1 SNHLY, CDR2 FYNNEI. Losses at the gene ends were 8 bases for V and 7 bases for J; bases not matched to a gene: 3. This specimen consisted of PBMCs from blood, obtained around two weeks before vaccination. The chain combines TRBV2 with TRBJ2-5; 8 positions agree with TRBD1. This TCR was sampled from a man in his forties or fifties who received an inactivated influenza vaccine. The CDR3: CASGDRGTQYF. The CDR3 nucleotides read TGTGCCAGCGGAGACAGGGGGACCCAGTACTTC.